The rows below give T cell receptor beta chains drawn from one sample of a study of blood T cell repertoires in COVID-19. Clones were sequenced by immunoSEQ multiplex PCR, and TCRdb holds only the in-frame ones, with some missing. The table has 150,000 to 200,000 clones, approximately 83% seen once. Sequenced input: PBMCs or T cells enriched from blood (not recorded which). The receptors here all came from a woman aged 55-70 years who had recovered from COVID-19. Each CDR3 is given with its conserved first and last residue. D genes are given only for firm matches. Some rows have no size entry. The others give once, few or many, or a class for an expanded clone.

DNA | CDR3 | J | size | V | D
TGTGCCAGCAGCCCCTCGTCAGGTCTCCCTTTACTCACTGAAGCTTTCTTT | CASSPSSGLPLLTEAFF | TRBJ1-1 | - | TRBV7-9 | -
TGTGCCAGCAGCTCCCCCGGCGGGAGGTACACAGATACGCAGTATTTT | CASSSPGGRYTDTQYF | TRBJ2-3 | - | TRBV7-8 | TRBD2
TGTGCCAGCATACGGGGAGGGGACAACACCGGGGAGCTGTTTTTT | CASIRGGDNTGELFF | TRBJ2-2 | - | TRBV5-6 | TRBD2
TGTGCCAGCAGTGACGGGACAGGGACCCGCGATGGCTACACCTTC | CASSDGTGTRDGYTF | TRBJ1-2 | - | TRBV6-1 | TRBD1
TGCGCCAGCAGCTTGGATTCGGGGACTGATGAGCAGTACTTC | CASSLDSGTDEQYF | TRBJ2-7 | - | TRBV5-1 | -
TGCGCCAGCAGCCAATGGCAGGGTACTTATGGCTACACCTTC | CASSQWQGTYGYTF | TRBJ1-2 | - | TRBV4-1 | -
TGTGCCAGCTCACCCCTCGGACTAGCGGGAGTATCCTTGAGGACTAGGGAGCAGTTCTTC | CASSPLGLAGVSLRTREQFF | TRBJ2-1 | - | TRBV18 | TRBD2
TGTGCCAGCAGTCAGCGGGCACGGGACGAGCAGTACTTC | CASSQRARDEQYF | TRBJ2-7 | few | TRBV12-3/TRBV12-4 | -
TGTGCCAGCAGTGAGGGCGGGAGAGGGGGCCAAGAGACCCAGTACTTC | CASSEGGRGGQETQYF | TRBJ2-5 | - | TRBV2 | -
TGTGCCAGCTCCCCCGGACAGGGGGGGAGCTACACCTTC | CASSPGQGGSYTF | TRBJ1-2 | - | TRBV18 | TRBD1